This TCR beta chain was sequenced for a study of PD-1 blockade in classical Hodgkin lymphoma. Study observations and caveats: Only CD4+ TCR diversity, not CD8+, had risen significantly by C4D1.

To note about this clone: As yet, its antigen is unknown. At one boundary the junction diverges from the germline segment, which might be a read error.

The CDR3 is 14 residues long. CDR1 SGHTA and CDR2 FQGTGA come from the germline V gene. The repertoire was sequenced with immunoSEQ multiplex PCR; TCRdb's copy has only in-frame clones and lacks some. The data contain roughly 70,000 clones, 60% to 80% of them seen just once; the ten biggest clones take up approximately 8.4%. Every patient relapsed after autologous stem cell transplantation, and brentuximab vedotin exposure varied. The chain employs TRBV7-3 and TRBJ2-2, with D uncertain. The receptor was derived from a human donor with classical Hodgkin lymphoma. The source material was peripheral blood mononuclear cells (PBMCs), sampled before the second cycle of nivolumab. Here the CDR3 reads CASRLTSRTGELFF. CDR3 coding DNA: TGTGCCAGCAGGTTAACCAGTAGGACCGGGGAGCTGTTTTTT.